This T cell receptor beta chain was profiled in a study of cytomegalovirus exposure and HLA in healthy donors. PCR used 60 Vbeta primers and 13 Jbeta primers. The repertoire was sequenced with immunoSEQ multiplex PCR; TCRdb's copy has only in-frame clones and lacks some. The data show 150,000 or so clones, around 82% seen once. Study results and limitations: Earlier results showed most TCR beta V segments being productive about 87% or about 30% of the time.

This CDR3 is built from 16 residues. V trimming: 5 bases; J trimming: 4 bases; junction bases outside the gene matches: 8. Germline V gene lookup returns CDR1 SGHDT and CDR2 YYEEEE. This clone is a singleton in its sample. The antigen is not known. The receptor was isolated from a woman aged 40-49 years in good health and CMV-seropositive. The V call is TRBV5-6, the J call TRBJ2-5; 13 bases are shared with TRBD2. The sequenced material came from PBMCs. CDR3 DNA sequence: TGTGCCAGCAGACTGGGACTAGCGGGGAAGGTAGAGACCCAGTACTTC. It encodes CASRLGLAGKVETQYF.